This entry lists 26 T cell receptor beta chains sequenced from one sample in a study of T cell responses to AZD1222 COVID-19 vaccine. Profiling relied on immunoSEQ multiplex PCR, and the TCRdb table lists in-frame clones only, not all of them. This sample has about 140,000 clones; about 89% occur once, and the top ten carry 7.5% to 8%. Specimen: peripheral blood, collected 28 days after the second dose of the MenACWY control vaccine. These TCRs come from an adult who received the MenACWY meningococcal vaccine as a control.

The V call is TRBV5-8, the J call TRBJ2-3, with 9 bases matching TRBD2. This CDR3 region has 17 residues. V lost 4 bases to trimming and J lost 4 bases; unmatched junction nucleotides: 13. From germline, CDR1 is SGHTS and CDR2 YDEGEE. The CDR3 DNA reads TGTGCCAGCAGCCCTCGCTGGGGGCGGGAGGGAGCAGATACGCAGTATTTT. It translates to CASSPRWGREGADTQYF.

V and J are TRBV10-2 and TRBJ2-2; D gene ambiguous. The germline CDR1 and CDR2 sequences are WSHSY and SAAADI. This CDR3 is built from 12 residues. V lost 7 bases and J lost 6, with 9 bases in between. The CDR3 DNA reads as TGCGCCAGCAATCGAGCTGCCGGGGAGCTGTTTTTT. Translated, it gives CASNRAAGELFF.

This clone was detected only once. The rearrangement joins TRBV19 to TRBJ1-5; D call uncertain. CDR3 length: 15 residues. V gave up 1 base and J gave up 4 bases, with 11 bases separating them. Looked up from germline, CDR1 is LNHDA and CDR2 is SQIVND (reference sequence). The DNA of the CDR3 is TGTGCCAGTAGTATAGTGACCGGAGATAATCAGCCCCAGCATTTT. The encoded protein is CASSIVTGDNQPQHF.

The chain is built from TRBV27 and TRBJ2-3, with D maybe TRBD2 (6 bases). V lost 4 bases to trimming and J lost 4 bases, with 15 bases between them. The CDR3 runs to 15 residues. Germline CDR1 MNHEY, CDR2 SMNVEV (reference sequence). The DNA of the CDR3 is TGTGCCAGCAGTTACGCGGGGAGAAACGCAGATACGCAGTATTTT. Translating gives CASSYAGRNADTQYF.

This rearrangement joins TRBV27 to TRBJ1-5; TRBD1 aligns across 8 bases. V gave up 2 bases and J gave up 5 bases; unmatched junction bases: 2. This CDR3 is 14 amino acids long. Germline CDR1 MNHEY, CDR2 SMNVEV (reference sequence). Here the CDR3 DNA reads TGTGCCAGCAGTTTAAGGACAGGGCATCAGCCCCAGCATTTT. Translation: CASSLRTGHQPQHF.

The CDR3 nucleotides read TGTGCCAGCAGCCACCCCTGGGACAGAAACACCGGGGAGCTGTTTTTT. Its translation is CASSHPWDRNTGELFF. The gene calls are TRBV6-2 or TRBV6-3 and TRBJ2-2, with TRBD1 identical over 7 bases. The CDR3 sequence is 16 residues long. The V gene end was trimmed by 6 bases and the J gene end by 2 bases; junction bases not matched to a gene: 9. The germline CDR1 and CDR2 sequences are MNHEY and SVGEGT.

This clone turned up a few times. The J gene is TRBJ2-7, the V gene TRBV19; the D gene is possibly TRBD1 (5 bases). The germline gives CDR1 LNHDA, CDR2 SQIVND (reference sequence). This CDR3 is 14 amino acids long. The germline V and J ends were trimmed by 9 bases and 1 base, with 16 bases remaining between them. Here the CDR3 reads CASSQGRNSYEQYF. The CDR3 nucleotides are TGTGCCAGCAGTCAGGGCAGGAATTCCTACGAGCAGTACTTC.

CDR3 residues: CASSKDKRDGPDTQYF. CDR3 DNA sequence: TGTGCCAGCAGCAAAGATAAGCGGGATGGGCCAGATACGCAGTATTTT. J is TRBJ2-3 and V is TRBV21-1; the table calls TRBD2, which could not be checked here. TRBV21-1 is a known pseudogene. This CDR3 is built from 16 residues.

The J gene is TRBJ2-2, the V gene TRBV5-8; 8 bases map to TRBD1. Losses at the gene ends were 2 bases for V and 4 bases for J; bases not matched to a gene: 4. CDR1 is SGHTS and CDR2 is YDEGEE in the germline V gene. The CDR3 runs to 15 residues. CDR3 region: CASSFRTGSTGELFF. The CDR3 nucleotides are TGTGCCAGCAGCTTCCGGACAGGGTCCACCGGGGAGCTGTTTTTT.

The V call is TRBV7-2, the J call TRBJ2-3, with TRBD2 matching 9 bases. Per germline, CDR1 SGHTA and CDR2 FQGNSA. V was clipped by 4 bases and J by 1 base; unmatched bases: 6. This CDR3 is built from 16 residues. The CDR3 loop is CASSWAGGGGTDTQYF. DNA for the CDR3: TGTGCCAGCAGCTGGGCTGGCGGGGGGGGCACAGATACGCAGTATTTT.

This chain connects TRBV19 to TRBJ1-5, with 9 bases aligning to TRBD1. This CDR3 is 15 amino acids long. CDR1 and CDR2 from the germline V gene are LNHDA and SQIVND (reference sequence). V was pared by 7 bases and J by 2 bases, with 6 bases of the junction left unmatched. The CDR3 region is CASTLQGAGNQPQHF. CDR3 DNA sequence: TGTGCCAGTACCTTACAGGGGGCTGGCAATCAGCCCCAGCATTTT. The variable domain in full, with the rest retrieved from reference TRBV19 and TRBJ1-5, is DGGITQSPKYLFRKEGQNVTLSCEQNLNHDAMYWYRQDPGQGLRLIYYSQIVNDFQKGDIAEGYSVSREKKESFPLTVTSAQKNPTAFYLCASTLQGAGNQPQHFGDGTRLSIL.

The V call is TRBV19, the J call TRBJ2-1; 9 bases align to TRBD2. The ends lost 3 bases at V and 7 bases at J; junction bases unmatched: 4. Germline CDR1 is LNHDA and CDR2 is SQIVND (reference sequence). The length of the CDR3 is 14 residues. The CDR3 reads CASSMIAGANEQFF. The CDR3 coding sequence is TGTGCCAGTAGTATGATAGCGGGAGCTAATGAGCAGTTCTTC.

CDR3 bases: TGTGCCAGTAGTATAATAGGGGACCTCGAGCAGTACTTC. The encoded protein is CASSIIGDLEQYF. The chain carries TRBV19 and TRBJ2-7, with D tentatively TRBD1 or TRBD2 (5 bases each). V was trimmed by 2 bases and J by 6 bases, leaving 11 bases between them. The CDR3 is 13 amino acids. The germline gives CDR1 LNHDA, CDR2 SQIVND (reference sequence).

The chain couples TRBV2 to TRBJ2-3; 11 bases fit TRBD1. CDR1 is SNHLY and CDR2 is FYNNEI in the germline V gene. This CDR3 region has 17 residues. Trimming removed 3 bases from V and 1 base from J; junction bases left unmatched: 6. The CDR3 region is CASSDGQGALGTDTQYF. The DNA of the CDR3 is TGTGCCAGCAGTGATGGACAGGGGGCGCTGGGCACAGATACGCAGTATTTT.

The gene calls are TRBV29-1 and TRBJ2-7; D may be TRBD1 (5 bases). Germline CDR1 and CDR2: SQVTM and ANQGSEA. V dropped 0 bases and J dropped 7 bases, with 13 bases sitting between them. The CDR3 covers 13 residues. The CDR3, as DNA: TGCAGCGTTGAAGATGGGCAGGGTTGGGAGCAGTACTTC. It encodes CSVEDGQGWEQYF.

V gene TRBV29-1 combines with J gene TRBJ1-1; TRBD1 is a possible D gene (5 bases). Trimming took off 4 bases at V and 0 bases at J, with 9 bases between the two ends. The CDR3 has 13 residues. Germline values: CDR1 SQVTM, CDR2 ANQGSEA. CDR3 nucleotides: TGCAGCGTTGCTGTCAGGGTGAACACTGAAGCTTTCTTT. It yields the protein CSVAVRVNTEAFF. Looking up the rest from reference TRBV29-1 and TRBJ1-1 gives the full variable domain: SAVISQKPSRDICQRGTSLTIQCQVDSQVTMMFWYRQQPGQSLTLIATANQGSEATYESGFVIDKFPISRPNLTFSTLTVSNMSPEDSSIYLCSVAVRVNTEAFFGQGTRLTVV.

The rearrangement uses TRBV5-6 and TRBJ2-4, with 11 bases lining up with TRBD1. CDR3 length: 15 residues. Germline CDR1 is SGHDT and CDR2 is YYEEEE. The J segment lost 7 bases and the V segment lost 4 bases, leaving 7 bases of the junction unmatched. CDR3 loop: CASSENRDRGNIQYF. CDR3 DNA: TGTGCCAGCAGCGAAAACCGGGACAGGGGGAACATTCAGTACTTC.

The rearrangement links TRBV6-5 to TRBJ2-1; D unresolved. Per germline, CDR1 MNHEY and CDR2 SVGAGI. Trimming removed 6 bases at V and 9 bases at J, with 9 bases between. The CDR3 consists of 11 residues. The CDR3 nucleotides read TGTGCCAGCAGCTCCTCCGGTGAGCAGTTCTTC. Amino acid sequence: CASSSSGEQFF.

J is TRBJ2-5 and V is TRBV6-1; no definite D call. In germline, CDR1 is MNHNS, CDR2 SASEGT. The CDR3 loop spans 12 amino acids. V lost 2 bases and J lost 2, with 3 bases in between. CDR3 coding DNA: TGTGCCAGCAGTGAACAACAAGAGACCCAGTACTTC. Amino acid sequence: CASSEQQETQYF.

The genes are TRBV6-6 and TRBJ2-2; weak D call: TRBD1 (6 bases). The CDR3 has 16 residues. Between the trimmed V and J ends, which lost 6 bases and 4 bases, there was a span of 18 bases. Germline CDR1 is MNHNY and CDR2 is SVGAGI (reference sequence). CDR3 in amino acids: CASSHLGQTVTGELFF. CDR3 in DNA: TGTGCCAGCAGCCATCTTGGACAGACGGTCACCGGGGAGCTGTTTTTT.

This sequence joins TRBV5-1 and TRBJ2-2; D is uncertain. CDR1 and CDR2 (germline): SGHRS, YFSETQ. Trimming pared 6 bases from V and 4 bases from J, leaving 13 bases between. The CDR3 is 14 amino acids. CDR3 residues: CASNYYGITGELFF. For the CDR3, the DNA is TGCGCCAGCAATTATTATGGGATCACCGGGGAGCTGTTTTTT. The full variable domain, its missing parts supplied by reference TRBV5-1 and TRBJ2-2, is KAGVTQTPRYLIKTRGQQVTLSCSPISGHRSVSWYQQTPGQGLQFLFEYFSETQRNKGNFPGRFSGRQFSNSRSEMNVSTLELGDSALYLCASNYYGITGELFFGEGSRLTVL.

This clone has a single count. The chain is built from TRBV24-1 and TRBJ2-1; 13 positions agree with TRBD2. With V trimmed by 1 base and J by 10 bases, 18 bases remained unmatched. The germline V gene has CDR1 KGHDR and CDR2 SFDVKD. The CDR3 is 20 residues long. CDR3 amino acids: CATSDFRTSGSTDGPPEQFF. In nucleotides, the CDR3 is TGTGCCACCAGTGATTTTAGGACTAGCGGGAGTACAGACGGCCCCCCGGAGCAGTTCTTC.

The chain carries TRBV28 and TRBJ1-4; TRBD1 is a possible D gene (6 bases). Germline CDR1 MDHEN, CDR2 SYDVKM. The V gene lost 6 bases and the J gene lost 0 bases, with 14 bases spanning the gap. The CDR3 runs to 16 residues. The CDR3 nucleotides are TGTGCCAGCAGAAAGCAGGGGATTACAACTAATGAAAAACTGTTTTTT. This gives the protein CASRKQGITTNEKLFF.

V is TRBV5-5 and J is TRBJ2-7; D may be TRBD2 (6 bases). V was shortened by 0 bases and J by 3 bases, with 16 bases between the two germline ends. The germline V gene encodes CDR1 SGHKS and CDR2 YYEKEE (reference sequence). The CDR3 runs to 16 residues. The CDR3 DNA is TGTGCCAGCAGCTTGGCCGTCAGCCCGGGAGTCTACGAGCAGTACTTC. Translating it yields CASSLAVSPGVYEQYF.

The rearrangement links TRBV2 to TRBJ2-3; D gene ambiguous. With 5 bases removed from V and 2 bases from J, the gap between germline ends came to 11 bases. Germline CDR1 reads SNHLY; CDR2 reads FYNNEI. The length of the CDR3 is 14 residues. The CDR3 sequence: CASSRLQNTDTQYF. DNA for the CDR3: TGTGCCAGCAGTAGACTTCAAAACACAGATACGCAGTATTTT. The full variable domain, in which reference TRBV2 and TRBJ2-3 provide the parts outside the CDR3, is EPEVTQTPSHQVTQMGQEVILRCVPISNHLYFYWYRQILGQKVEFLVSFYNNEISEKSEIFDDQFSVERPDGSNFTLKIRSTKLEDSAMYFCASSRLQNTDTQYFGPGTRLTVL.

The gene calls are TRBV12-3 or TRBV12-4 and TRBJ2-7, with D uncertain. CDR3 length equals 13 residues. Trimming pared 6 bases from V and 12 bases from J, leaving 21 bases between. This CDR3 is CASRPPLGVGSYF. CDR3 nucleotide sequence: TGTGCCAGCAGACCGCCTCTGGGCGTTGGTTCGTACTTC.